This TCR beta chain was observed in a study of T cell repertoires in cytomegalovirus infection. About the study: Both recently identified HLA-C-restricted and well-studied HLA-B-restricted CMV epitopes were used in the study. A matching HLA type, together with CMV infection, was signaled by public TCR beta signatures.

The CDR3 is made up of 13 amino acids. Germline V gene lookup returns CDR1 MGHRA and CDR2 YSYEKL. Trimming stripped 2 bases from V and 4 bases from J, with 8 bases between. This clonotype was counted only a few times. Its matching antigen is unknown. TCRdb redid the calling of the reads with MiXCR, one entry per CDR3 protein. This sample has some 130,000 distinct CDR3 sequences, with more than 30% found just once. Sequenced here: CD8+ T cells from cultured PBMCs, sampled from culture after CMV antigen stimulation. This sequence was found in a human donor in good health (CMV status not recorded). Some clones in this sample may be carry-over from other donors' samples. The chain uses TRBV4-1 and TRBJ1-2; possibly TRBD1 for D (5 bases). This CDR3 reads CASSQRTTYGYTF. In DNA, the CDR3 is TGCGCCAGCAGCCAACGGACAACCTATGGCTACACCTTC.